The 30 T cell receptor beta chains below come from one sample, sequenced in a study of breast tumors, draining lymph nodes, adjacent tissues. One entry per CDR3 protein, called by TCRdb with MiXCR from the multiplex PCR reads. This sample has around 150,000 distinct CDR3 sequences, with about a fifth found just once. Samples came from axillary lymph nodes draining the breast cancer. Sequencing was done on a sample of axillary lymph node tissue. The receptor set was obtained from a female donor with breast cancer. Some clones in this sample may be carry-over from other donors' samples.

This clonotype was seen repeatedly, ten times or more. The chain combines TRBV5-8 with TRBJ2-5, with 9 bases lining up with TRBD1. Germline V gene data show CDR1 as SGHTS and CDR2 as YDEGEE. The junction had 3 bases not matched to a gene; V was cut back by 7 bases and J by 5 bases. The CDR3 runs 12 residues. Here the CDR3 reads CASRGQGETQYF. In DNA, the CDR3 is TGTGCCAGCCGGGGACAGGGCGAGACCCAGTACTTC.

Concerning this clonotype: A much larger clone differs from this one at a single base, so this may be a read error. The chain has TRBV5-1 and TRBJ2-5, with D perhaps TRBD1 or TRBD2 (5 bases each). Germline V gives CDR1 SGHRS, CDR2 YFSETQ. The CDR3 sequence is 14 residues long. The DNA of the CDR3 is TGCGCCGGCAGCTCGGGACCCCTGCAAGAGACCCAGTACTTC. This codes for CAGSSGPLQETQYF.

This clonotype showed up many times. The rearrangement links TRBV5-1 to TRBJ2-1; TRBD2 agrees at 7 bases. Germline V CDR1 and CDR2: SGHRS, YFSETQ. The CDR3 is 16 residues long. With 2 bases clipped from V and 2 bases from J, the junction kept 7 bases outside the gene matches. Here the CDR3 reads CASSFGSGNTYNEQFF. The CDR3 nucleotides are TGCGCCAGCAGCTTCGGCAGCGGGAACACCTACAATGAGCAGTTCTTC.

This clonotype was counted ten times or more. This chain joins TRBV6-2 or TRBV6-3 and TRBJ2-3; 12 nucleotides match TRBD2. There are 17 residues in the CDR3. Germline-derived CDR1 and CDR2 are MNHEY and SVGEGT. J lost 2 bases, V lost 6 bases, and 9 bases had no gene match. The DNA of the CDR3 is TGTGCCAGCAGACCCGGACTAGCGGGGAAGGTCACAGATACGCAGTATTTT. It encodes CASRPGLAGKVTDTQYF.

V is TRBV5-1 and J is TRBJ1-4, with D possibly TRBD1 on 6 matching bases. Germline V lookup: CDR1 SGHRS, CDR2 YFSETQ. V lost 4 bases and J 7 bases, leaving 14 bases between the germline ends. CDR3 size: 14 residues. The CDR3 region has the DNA TGCGCCAGCAGCCCCAGGGGACGTGGTGAAAAACTGTTTTTT. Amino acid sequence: CASSPRGRGEKLFF.

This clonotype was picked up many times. In nucleotides, the CDR3 is TGTGCCAGCAGAGGTTTTTCAAATGAGCAGTTCTTC. Translated, it gives CASRGFSNEQFF. The genes are TRBV7-8 and TRBJ2-1; no clear D. Between the trimmed V and J ends, which lost 6 bases and 7 bases, there was a span of 10 bases. Germline V CDR1 and CDR2: SGHVS, FQNEAQ. There are 12 residues in the CDR3.

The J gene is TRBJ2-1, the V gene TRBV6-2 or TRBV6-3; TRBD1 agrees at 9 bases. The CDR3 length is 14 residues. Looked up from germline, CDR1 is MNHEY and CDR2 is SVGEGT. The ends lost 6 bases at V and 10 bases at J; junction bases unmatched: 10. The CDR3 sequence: CASSPGTGLSEQFF. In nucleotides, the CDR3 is TGTGCCAGCAGCCCCGGGACAGGGTTGTCCGAGCAGTTCTTC.

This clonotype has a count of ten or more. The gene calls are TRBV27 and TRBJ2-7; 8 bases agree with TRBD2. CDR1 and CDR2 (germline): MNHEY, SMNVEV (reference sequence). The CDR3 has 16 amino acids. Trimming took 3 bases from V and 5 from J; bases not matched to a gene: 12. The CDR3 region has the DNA TGTGCCAGCAGTTTCAATCACGGGAGGGTTTTCGACGAGCAGTACTTC. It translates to CASSFNHGRVFDEQYF.

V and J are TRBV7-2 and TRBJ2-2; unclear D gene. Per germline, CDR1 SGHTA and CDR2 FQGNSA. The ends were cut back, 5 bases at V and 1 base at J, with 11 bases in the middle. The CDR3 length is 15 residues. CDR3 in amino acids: CASSQHQRNTGELFF. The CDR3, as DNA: TGTGCCAGCAGCCAACACCAGCGGAACACCGGGGAGCTGTTTTTT.

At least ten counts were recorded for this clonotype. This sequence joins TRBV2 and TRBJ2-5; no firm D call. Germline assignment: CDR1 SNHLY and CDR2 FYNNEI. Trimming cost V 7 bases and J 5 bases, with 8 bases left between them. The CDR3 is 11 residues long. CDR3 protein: CASTSLETQYF. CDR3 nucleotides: TGTGCCAGCACCTCTCTGGAGACCCAGTACTTC.

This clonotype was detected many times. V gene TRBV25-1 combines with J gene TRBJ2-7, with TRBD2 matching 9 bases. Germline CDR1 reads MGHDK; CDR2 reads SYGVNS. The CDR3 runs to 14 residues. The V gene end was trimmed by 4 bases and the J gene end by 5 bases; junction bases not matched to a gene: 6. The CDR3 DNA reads TGTGCCAGCAGTGCACCGGGACTAGCCCACGAGCAGTACTTC. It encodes CASSAPGLAHEQYF.

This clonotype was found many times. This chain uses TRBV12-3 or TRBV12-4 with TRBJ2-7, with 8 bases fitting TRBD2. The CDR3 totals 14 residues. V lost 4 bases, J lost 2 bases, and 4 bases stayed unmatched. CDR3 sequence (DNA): TGTGCCAGCAGTTACTTAGCGGGACCCTACGAGCAGTACTTC. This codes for CASSYLAGPYEQYF.

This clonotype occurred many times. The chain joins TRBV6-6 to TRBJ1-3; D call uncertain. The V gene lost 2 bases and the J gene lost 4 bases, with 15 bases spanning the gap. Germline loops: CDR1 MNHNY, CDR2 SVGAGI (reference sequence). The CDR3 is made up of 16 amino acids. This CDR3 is CASSYEGSSAGNTIYF. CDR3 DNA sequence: TGTGCCAGCAGTTACGAGGGATCGAGTGCCGGAAACACCATATATTTT.

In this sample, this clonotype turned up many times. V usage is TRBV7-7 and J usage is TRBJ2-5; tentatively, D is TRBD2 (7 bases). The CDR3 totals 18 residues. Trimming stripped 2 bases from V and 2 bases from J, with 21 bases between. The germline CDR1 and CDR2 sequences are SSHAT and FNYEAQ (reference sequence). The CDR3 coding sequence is TGTGCCAGCAGCTTATCCCGGGGGGCGGGACGAGAGCAAGAGACCCAGTACTTC. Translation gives CASSLSRGAGREQETQYF.

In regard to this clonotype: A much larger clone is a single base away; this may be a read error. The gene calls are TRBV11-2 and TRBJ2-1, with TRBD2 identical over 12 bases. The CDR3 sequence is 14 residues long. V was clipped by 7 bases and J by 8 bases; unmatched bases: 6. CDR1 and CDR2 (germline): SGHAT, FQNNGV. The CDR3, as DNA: TGTGCCAGCATCTGGACTAGCGGGGCGGATGAGCAGTTCTTC. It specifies CASIWTSGADEQFF. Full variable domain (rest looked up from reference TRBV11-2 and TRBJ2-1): EAGVAQSPRYKIIEKRQSVAFWCNPISGHATLYWYQQILGQGPKLLIQFQNNGVVDDSQLPKDRFSAERLKGVDSTLKIQPAKLEDSAVYLCASIWTSGADEQFFGPGTRLTVL.

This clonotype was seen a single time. The CDR3 loop is CASSRDGVNDEQYF. Written as DNA, the CDR3 is TGCGCCAGCAGTCGGGACGGGGTAAACGACGAGCAGTACTTC. V and J are TRBV10-1 and TRBJ2-7; either TRBD1 or TRBD2 may supply D (5 bases each). The CDR3 has 14 amino acids. Germline V gene data show CDR1 as WNHNN and CDR2 as SYGVQD (reference sequence). V lost 5 bases to trimming and J lost 5 bases, with 16 bases between them.

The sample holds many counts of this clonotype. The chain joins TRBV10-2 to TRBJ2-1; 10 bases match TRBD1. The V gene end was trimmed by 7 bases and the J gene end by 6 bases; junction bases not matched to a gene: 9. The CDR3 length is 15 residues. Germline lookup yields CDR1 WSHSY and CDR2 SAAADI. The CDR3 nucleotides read TGCGCCAGCAATCCGGGACAGGGGAGGGGCAATGAGCAGTTCTTC. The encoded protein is CASNPGQGRGNEQFF.

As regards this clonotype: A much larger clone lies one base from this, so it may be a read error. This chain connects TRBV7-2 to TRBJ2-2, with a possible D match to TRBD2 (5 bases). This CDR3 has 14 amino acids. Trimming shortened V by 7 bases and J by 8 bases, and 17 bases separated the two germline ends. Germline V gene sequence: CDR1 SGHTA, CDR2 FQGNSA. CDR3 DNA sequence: TGTGCCAGCATCCCCCACCGACTAATGGGGGAGCTGTTTTTT. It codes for CASIPHRLMGELFF.

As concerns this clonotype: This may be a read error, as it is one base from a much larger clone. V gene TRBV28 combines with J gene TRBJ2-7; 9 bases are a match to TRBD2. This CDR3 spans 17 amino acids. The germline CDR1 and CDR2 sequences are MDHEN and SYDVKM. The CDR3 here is CANSSARREGQSYEQYF. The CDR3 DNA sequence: TGTGCCAACAGTTCCGCGAGGCGGGAGGGCCAATCCTACGAGCAGTACTTC.

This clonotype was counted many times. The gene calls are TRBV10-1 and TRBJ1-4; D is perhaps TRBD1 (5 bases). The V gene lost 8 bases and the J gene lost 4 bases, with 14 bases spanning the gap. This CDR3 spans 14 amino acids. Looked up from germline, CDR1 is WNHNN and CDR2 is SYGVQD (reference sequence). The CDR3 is CASGDQQGNEKLFF. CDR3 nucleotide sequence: TGCGCCAGCGGGGACCAGCAGGGTAATGAAAAACTGTTTTTT.

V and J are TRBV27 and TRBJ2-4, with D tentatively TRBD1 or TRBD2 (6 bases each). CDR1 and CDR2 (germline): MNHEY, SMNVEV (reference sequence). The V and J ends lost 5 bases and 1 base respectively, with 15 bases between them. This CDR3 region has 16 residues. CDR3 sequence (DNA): TGTGCCAGCAGTGGCAACAGGGACTGGGCCAAAAACATTCAGTACTTC. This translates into CASSGNRDWAKNIQYF.

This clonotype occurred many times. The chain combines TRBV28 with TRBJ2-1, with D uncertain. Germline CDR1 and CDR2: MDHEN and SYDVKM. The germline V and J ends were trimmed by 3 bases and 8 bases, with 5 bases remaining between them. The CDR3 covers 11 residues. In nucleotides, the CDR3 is TGTGCCAGCAGTTTTAGGGATGAGCAGTTCTTC. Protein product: CASSFRDEQFF.

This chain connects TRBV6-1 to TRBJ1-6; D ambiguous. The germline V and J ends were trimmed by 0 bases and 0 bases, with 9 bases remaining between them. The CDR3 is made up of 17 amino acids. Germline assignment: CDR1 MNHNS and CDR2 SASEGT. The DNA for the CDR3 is TGTGCCAGCAGTGAAGCGGGCAGACTCTCCTATAATTCACCCCTCCACTTT. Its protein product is CASSEAGRLSYNSPLHF.

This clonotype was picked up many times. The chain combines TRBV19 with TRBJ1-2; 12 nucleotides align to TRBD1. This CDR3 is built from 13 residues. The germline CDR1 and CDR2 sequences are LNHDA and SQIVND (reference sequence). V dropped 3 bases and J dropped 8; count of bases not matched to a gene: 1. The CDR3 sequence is CASSMGQGAGYTF. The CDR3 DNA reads TGTGCCAGTAGTATGGGACAGGGGGCAGGCTACACCTTC.

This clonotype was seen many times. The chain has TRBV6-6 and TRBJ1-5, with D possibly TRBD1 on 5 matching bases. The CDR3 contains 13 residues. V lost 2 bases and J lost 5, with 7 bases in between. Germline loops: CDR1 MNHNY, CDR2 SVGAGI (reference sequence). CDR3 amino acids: CASSYRGDQPQHF. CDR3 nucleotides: TGTGCCAGCAGTTACCGGGGGGATCAGCCCCAGCATTTT.

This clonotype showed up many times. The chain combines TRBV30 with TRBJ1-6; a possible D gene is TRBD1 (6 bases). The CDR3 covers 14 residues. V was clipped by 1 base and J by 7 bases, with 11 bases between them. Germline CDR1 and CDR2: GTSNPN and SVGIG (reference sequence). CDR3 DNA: TGTGCCTGGAGTGCCCCGGGGGCGAATTCACCCCTCCACTTT. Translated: CAWSAPGANSPLHF.

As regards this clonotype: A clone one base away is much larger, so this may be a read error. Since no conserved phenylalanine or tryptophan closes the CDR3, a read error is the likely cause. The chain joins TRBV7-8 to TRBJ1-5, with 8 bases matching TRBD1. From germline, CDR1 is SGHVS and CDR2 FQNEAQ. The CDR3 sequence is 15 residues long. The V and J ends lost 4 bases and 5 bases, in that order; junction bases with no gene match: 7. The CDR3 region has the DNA TGTGCCAGCAGCTCCCTTGACAGGGGAGATCAGCCCCAGCATCTT. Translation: CASSSLDRGDQPQHL.

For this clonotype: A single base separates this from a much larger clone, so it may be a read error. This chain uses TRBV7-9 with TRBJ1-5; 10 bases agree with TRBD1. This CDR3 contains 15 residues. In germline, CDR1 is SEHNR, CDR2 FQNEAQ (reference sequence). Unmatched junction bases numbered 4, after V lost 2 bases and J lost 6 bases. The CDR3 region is CASSLPGQGTQPQHF. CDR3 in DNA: TGTGCCAGCAGCTTACCGGGACAGGGGACTCAGCCCCAGCATTTT.

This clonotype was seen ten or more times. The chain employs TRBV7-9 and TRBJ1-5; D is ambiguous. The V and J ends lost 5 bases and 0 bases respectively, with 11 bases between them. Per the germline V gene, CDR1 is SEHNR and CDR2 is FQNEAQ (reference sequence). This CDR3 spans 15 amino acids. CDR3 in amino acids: CASSPAGSSNQPQHF. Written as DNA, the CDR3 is TGTGCCAGCAGCCCAGCTGGGTCTAGCAATCAGCCCCAGCATTTT.

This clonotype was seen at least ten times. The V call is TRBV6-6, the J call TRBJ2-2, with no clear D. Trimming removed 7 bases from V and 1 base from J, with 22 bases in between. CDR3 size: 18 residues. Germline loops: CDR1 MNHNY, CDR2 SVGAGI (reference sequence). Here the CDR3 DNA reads TGTGCCAGCACCCACACCCCACGTAACAGCTTGAACACCGGGGAGCTGTTTTTT. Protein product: CASTHTPRNSLNTGELFF.